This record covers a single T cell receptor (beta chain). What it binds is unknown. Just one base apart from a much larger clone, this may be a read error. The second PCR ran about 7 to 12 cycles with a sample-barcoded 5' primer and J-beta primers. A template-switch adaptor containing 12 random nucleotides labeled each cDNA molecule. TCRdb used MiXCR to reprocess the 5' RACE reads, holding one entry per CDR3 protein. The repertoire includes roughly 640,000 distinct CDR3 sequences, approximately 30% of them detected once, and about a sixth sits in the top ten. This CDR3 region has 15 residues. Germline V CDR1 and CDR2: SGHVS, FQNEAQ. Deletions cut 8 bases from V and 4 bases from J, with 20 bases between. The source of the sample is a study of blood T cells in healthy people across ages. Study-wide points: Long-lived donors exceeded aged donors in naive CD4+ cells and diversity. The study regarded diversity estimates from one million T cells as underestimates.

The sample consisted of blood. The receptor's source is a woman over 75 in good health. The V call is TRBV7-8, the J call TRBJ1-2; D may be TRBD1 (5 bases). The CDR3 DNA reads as TGTGCCAGCGGCCCCCGTCAGGACACCTTCTATGGCTACACCTTC. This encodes CASGPRQDTFYGYTF.